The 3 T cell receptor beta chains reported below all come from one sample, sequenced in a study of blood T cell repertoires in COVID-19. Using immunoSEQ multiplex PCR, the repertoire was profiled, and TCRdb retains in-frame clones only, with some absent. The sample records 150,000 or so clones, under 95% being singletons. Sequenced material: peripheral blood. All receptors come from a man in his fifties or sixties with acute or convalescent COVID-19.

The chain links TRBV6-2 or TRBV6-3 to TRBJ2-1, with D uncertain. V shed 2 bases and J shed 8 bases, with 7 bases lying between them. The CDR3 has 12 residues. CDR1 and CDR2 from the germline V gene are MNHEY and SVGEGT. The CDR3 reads CASSYGGDEQFF. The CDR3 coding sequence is TGTGCCAGCAGTTACGGCGGCGATGAGCAGTTCTTC.

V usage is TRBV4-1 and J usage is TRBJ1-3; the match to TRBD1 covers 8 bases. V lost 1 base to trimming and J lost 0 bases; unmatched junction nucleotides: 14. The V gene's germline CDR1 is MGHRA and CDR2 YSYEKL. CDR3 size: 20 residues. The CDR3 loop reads CASSQAAMGDRFSSGNTIYF. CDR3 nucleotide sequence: TGCGCCAGCAGCCAAGCCGCTATGGGGGACAGGTTTAGCTCTGGAAACACCATATATTTT.

Here the CDR3 reads CASSSTAGAPEDTQYF. For the CDR3, the DNA is TGTGCCAGCAGTTCAACAGCGGGAGCCCCGGAAGATACGCAGTATTTT. The chain has TRBV27 and TRBJ2-3; 8 positions agree with TRBD2. CDR1 is MNHEY and CDR2 is SMNVEV in the germline V gene (reference sequence). CDR3 length equals 16 residues. V lost 4 bases, J lost 5 bases, and 11 bases stayed unmatched.